The clone carrying this T cell receptor (beta chain) was found a few times. The same CDR3 is also encoded by other DNA sequences in this sample. The sample comes from a study of beta chain features in type 1 diabetes. Study-wide background: All samples yielded some 100,000,000 examined sorted cells.

Sequenced material consisted of expressed TCRB transcripts (all of the isolated RNA was reverse transcribed). Clones were read by immunoSEQ multiplex PCR, and TCRdb kept only the in-frame ones, dropping some. The sample yields 200,000 to 250,000 clones, about 25% seen once. This clonotype originated in a man younger than 40 in good health. Sequencing was carried out using central memory CD4+ T cells from blood.

The CDR3 loop reads CASSQEGLAYNEQFF. The CDR3 DNA is TGCGCCAGCAGCCAAGAGGGACTAGCGTACAATGAGCAGTTCTTC. V usage is TRBV4-3 and J usage is TRBJ2-1, with 10 nucleotides matching TRBD2. This CDR3 has 15 residues. The germline V gene has CDR1 LGHNA and CDR2 YSLEER. Trimming took 0 bases from V and 4 from J; bases not matched to a gene: 0.